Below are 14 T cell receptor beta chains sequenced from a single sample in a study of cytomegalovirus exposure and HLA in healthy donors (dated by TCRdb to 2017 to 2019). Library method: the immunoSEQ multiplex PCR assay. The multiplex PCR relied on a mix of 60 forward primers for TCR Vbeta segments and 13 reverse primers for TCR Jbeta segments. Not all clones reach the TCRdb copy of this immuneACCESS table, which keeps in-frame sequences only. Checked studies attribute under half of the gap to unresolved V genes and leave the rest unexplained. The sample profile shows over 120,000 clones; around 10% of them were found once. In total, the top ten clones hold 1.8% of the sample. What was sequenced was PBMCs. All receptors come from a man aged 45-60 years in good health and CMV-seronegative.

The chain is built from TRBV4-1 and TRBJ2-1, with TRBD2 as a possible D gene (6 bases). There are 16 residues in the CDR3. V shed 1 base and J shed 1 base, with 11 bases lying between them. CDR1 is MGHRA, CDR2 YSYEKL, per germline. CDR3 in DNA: TGCGCCAGCAGCCAAGCAGGCGGGGAGTCCTACAATGAGCAGTTCTTC. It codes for CASSQAGGESYNEQFF.

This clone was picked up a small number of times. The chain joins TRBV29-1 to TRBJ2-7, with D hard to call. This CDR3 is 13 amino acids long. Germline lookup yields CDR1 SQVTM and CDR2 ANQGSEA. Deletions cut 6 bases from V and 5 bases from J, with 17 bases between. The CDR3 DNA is TGCAGCGTGACCTCGGCTAGATCCGACGAGCAGTACTTC. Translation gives CSVTSARSDEQYF.

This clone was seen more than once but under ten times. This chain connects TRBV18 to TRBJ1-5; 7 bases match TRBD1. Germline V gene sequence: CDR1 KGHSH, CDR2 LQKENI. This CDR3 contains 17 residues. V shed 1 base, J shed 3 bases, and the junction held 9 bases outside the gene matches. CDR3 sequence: CASSPRFGQDYNQPQHF. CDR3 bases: TGTGCCAGCTCACCACGTTTTGGACAGGACTACAATCAGCCCCAGCATTTT.

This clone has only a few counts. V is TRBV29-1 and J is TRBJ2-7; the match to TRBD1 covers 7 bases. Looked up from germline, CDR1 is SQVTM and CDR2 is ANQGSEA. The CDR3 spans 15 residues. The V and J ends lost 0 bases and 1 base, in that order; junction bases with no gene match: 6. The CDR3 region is CSVEERGQYSYEQYF. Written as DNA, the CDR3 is TGCAGCGTTGAAGAGAGGGGGCAGTATTCCTACGAGCAGTACTTC.

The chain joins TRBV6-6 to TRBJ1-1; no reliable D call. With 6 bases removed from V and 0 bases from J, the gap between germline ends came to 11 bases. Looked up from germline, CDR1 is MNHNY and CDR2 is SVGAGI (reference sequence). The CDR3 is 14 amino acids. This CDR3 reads CASRSTLMNTEAFF. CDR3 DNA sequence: TGTGCCAGCAGGTCGACACTTATGAACACTGAAGCTTTCTTT.

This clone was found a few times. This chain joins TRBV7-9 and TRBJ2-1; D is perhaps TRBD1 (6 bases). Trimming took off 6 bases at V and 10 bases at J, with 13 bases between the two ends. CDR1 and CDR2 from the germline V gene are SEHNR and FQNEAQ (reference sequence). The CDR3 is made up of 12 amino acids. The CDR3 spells CASSGSRGEQFF. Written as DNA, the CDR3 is TGTGCCAGCAGTGGGAGCAGGGGCGAGCAGTTCTTC.

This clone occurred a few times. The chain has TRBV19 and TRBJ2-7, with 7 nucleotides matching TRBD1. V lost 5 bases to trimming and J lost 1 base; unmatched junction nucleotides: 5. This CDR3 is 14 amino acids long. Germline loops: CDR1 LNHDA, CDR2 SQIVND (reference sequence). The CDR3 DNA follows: TGTGCCAGTAGTGACCAGGGGGTGTCCTACGAGCAGTACTTC. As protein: CASSDQGVSYEQYF.

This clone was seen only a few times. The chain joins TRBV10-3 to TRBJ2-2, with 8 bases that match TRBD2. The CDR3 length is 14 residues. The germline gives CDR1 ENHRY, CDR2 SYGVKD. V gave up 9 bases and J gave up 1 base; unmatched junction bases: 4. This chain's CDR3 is CAMREVQNTGELFF. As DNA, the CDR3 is TGTGCCATGCGGGAGGTCCAGAACACCGGGGAGCTGTTTTTT.

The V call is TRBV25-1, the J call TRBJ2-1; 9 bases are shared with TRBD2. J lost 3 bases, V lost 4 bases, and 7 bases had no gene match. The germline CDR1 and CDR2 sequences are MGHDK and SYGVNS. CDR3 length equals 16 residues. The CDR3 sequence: CASSVIAGDGYNEQFF. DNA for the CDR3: TGTGCCAGCAGTGTGATAGCGGGAGACGGCTACAATGAGCAGTTCTTC.

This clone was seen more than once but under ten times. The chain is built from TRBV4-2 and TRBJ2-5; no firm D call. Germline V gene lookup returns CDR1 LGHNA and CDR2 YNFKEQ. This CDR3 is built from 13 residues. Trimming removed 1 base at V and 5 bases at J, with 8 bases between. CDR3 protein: CASSQAIRETQYF. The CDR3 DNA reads TGTGCCAGCAGCCAAGCTATTCGGGAGACCCAGTACTTC.

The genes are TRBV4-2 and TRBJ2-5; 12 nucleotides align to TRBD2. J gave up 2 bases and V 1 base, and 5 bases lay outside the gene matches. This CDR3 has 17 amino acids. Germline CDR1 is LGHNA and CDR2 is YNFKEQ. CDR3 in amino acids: CASSQVSGLAGQETQYF. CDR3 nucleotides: TGTGCCAGCAGCCAAGTCTCCGGACTAGCGGGGCAAGAGACCCAGTACTTC.

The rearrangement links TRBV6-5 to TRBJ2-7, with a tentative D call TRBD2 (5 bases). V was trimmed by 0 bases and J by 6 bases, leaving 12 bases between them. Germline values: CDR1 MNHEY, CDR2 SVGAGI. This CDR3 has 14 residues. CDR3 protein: CASSYSTREGEQYF. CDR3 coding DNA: TGTGCCAGCAGTTACTCGACCCGGGAAGGCGAGCAGTACTTC.

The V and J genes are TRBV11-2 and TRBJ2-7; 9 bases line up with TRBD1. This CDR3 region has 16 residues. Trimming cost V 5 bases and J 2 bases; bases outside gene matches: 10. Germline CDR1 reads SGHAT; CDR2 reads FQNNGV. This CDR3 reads CASSLNPGTGTYEQYF. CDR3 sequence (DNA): TGTGCCAGCAGCCTGAACCCCGGGACAGGGACCTACGAGCAGTACTTC.

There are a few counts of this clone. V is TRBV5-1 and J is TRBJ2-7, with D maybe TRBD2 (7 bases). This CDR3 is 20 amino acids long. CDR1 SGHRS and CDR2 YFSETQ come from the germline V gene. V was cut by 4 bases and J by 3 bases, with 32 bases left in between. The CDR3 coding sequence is TGCGCCAGCAGCGGGGGGGCCTCAGCGGGCCTCTACGACACGGGCTACGAGCAGTACTTC. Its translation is CASSGGASAGLYDTGYEQYF.